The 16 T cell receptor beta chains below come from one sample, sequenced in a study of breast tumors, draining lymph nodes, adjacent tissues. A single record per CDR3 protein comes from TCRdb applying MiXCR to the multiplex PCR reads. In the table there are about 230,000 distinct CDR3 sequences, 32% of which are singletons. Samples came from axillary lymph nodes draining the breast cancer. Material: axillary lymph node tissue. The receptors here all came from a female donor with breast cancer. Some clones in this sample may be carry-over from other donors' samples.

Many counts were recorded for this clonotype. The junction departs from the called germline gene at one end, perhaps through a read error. This CDR3 reads CASSVNRGSLLHF. The CDR3 DNA follows: TGTGCCAGCAGCGTAAACAGGGGATCACTCCTCCACTTT. The rearrangement uses TRBV9 and TRBJ1-6; 7 bases map to TRBD1. Germline-derived CDR1 and CDR2 are SGDLS and YYNGEE. CDR3 length equals 13 residues.

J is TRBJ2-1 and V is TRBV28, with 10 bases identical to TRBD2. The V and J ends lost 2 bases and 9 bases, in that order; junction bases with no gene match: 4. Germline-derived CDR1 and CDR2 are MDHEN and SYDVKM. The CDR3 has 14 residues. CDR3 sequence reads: CASSLPSGRGEQFF. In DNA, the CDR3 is TGTGCCAGCAGTTTACCTAGCGGGAGAGGTGAGCAGTTCTTC. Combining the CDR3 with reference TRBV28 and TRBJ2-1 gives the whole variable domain DVKVTQSSRYLVKRTGEKVFLECVQDMDHENMFWYRQDPGLGLRLIYFSYDVKMKEKGDIPEGYSVSREKKERFSLILESASTNQTSMYLCASSLPSGRGEQFFGPGTRLTVL.

The CDR3 spells CASSYWSKRHEQFF. Written as DNA, the CDR3 is TGTGCCAGCAGTTATTGGAGTAAGCGTCATGAGCAGTTCTTC. This rearrangement joins TRBV13 to TRBJ2-1; D ambiguous. The CDR3 extends over 14 amino acids. Germline CDR1 and CDR2: PRHDT and FYEKMQ (reference sequence). V was clipped by 6 bases and J by 8 bases, with 17 bases between them.

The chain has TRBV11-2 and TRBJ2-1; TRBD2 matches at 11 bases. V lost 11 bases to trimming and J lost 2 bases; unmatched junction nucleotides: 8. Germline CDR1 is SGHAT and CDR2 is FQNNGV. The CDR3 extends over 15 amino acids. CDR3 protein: CAGRRLAGTYNEQFF. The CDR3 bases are TGTGCCGGACGCAGACTAGCGGGAACCTACAATGAGCAGTTCTTC.

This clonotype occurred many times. CDR3 bases: TGTGCCAGCAGCCCGGACAGTTTCAATCAGCCCCAGCATTTT. It codes for CASSPDSFNQPQHF. This chain connects TRBV7-9 to TRBJ1-5; the D gene is possibly TRBD1 (6 bases). Germline V gives CDR1 SEHNR, CDR2 FQNEAQ (reference sequence). This CDR3 comprises 14 residues. The V gene lost 5 bases and the J gene lost 3 bases, with 11 bases spanning the gap.

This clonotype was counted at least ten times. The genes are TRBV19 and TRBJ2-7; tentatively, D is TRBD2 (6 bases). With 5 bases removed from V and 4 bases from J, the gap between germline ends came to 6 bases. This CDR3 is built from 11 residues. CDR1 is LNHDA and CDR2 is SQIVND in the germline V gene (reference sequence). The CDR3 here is CASSAGYEQYF. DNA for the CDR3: TGTGCCAGTAGTGCGGGGTACGAGCAGTACTTC.

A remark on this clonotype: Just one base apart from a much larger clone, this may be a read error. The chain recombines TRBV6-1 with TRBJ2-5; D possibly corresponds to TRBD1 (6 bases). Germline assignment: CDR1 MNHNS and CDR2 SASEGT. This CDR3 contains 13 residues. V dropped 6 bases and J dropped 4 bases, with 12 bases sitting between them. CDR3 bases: TGTGCCAGCAGCCACAGGGTAGGAGAGACCCAGTACTTC. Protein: CASSHRVGETQYF.

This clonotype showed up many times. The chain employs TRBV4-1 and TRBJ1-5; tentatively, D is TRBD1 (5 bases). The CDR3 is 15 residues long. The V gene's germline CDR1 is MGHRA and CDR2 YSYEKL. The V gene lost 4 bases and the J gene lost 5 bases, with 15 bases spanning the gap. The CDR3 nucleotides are TGCGCCAGCAGCCCCAGGGTGTCCTTCGATCAGCCCCAGCATTTT. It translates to CASSPRVSFDQPQHF.

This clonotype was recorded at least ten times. The CDR3 is CASSIGGGAGEKLFF. In nucleotides, the CDR3 is TGTGCCAGCAGCATCGGAGGGGGGGCCGGTGAAAAACTGTTTTTT. This rearrangement joins TRBV11-3 to TRBJ1-4, with a tentative D call TRBD1 (6 bases). This CDR3 region has 15 residues. Trimming cost V 5 bases and J 7 bases, with 17 bases left between them. The germline V gene has CDR1 SGHNT and CDR2 YENEEA.

The CDR3 is CSANLAGNTEAFF. CDR3 coding DNA: TGCAGTGCTAATCTGGCAGGGAACACTGAAGCTTTCTTT. The V call is TRBV20-1, the J call TRBJ1-1; unclear D gene. CDR1 DFQATT and CDR2 SNEGSKA come from the germline V gene (reference sequence). Between the trimmed V and J ends, which lost 4 bases and 1 base, there was a span of 10 bases. The CDR3 sequence is 13 residues long.

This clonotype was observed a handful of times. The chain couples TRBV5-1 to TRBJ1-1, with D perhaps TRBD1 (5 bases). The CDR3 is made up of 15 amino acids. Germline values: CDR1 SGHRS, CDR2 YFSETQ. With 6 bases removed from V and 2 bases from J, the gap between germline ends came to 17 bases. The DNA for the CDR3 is TGCGCCAGCACCCTGACGGGGGGGTTAAACACTGAAGCTTTCTTT. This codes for CASTLTGGLNTEAFF.

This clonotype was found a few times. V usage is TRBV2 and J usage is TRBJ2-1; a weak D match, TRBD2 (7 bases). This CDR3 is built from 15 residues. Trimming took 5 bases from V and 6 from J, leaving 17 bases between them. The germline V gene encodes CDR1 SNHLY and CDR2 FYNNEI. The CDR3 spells CASSYSRGGGNEQFF. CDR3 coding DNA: TGTGCCAGCAGTTACTCGAGGGGGGGGGGCAATGAGCAGTTCTTC.

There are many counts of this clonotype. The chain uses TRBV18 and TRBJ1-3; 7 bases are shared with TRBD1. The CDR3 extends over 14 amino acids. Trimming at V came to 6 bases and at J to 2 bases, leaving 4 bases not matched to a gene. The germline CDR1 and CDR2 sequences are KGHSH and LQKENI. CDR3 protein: CASSDRDAGNTIYF. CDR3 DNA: TGTGCCAGCTCCGACAGGGACGCTGGAAACACCATATATTTT.

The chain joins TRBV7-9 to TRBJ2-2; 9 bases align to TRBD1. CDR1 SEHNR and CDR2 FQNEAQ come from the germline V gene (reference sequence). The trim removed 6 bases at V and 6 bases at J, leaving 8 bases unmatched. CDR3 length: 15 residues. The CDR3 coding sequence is TGTGCCAGCAGGGGACAGGGAGGGGCCGCCGGGGAGCTGTTTTTT. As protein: CASRGQGGAAGELFF.

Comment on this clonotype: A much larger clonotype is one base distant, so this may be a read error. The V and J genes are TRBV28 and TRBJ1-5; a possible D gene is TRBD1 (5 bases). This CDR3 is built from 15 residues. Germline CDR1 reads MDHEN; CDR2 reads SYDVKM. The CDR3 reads CAGSQDSGSNQPQHF. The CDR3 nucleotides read TGTGCCGGCAGTCAAGACAGCGGGAGCAATCAGCCCCAGCATTTT.

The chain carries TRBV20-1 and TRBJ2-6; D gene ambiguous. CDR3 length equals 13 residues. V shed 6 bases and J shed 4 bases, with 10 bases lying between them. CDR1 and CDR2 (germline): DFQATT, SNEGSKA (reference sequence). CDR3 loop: CSASRTGANVLTF. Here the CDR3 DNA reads TGCAGTGCATCGCGGACCGGGGCCAACGTCCTGACTTTC.